This T cell receptor (beta chain) was observed in a study of CD8 T cells in ankylosing spondylitis. Quantitative 5'-RACE with molecular barcodes produced the TCR beta libraries. MiXCR, run by TCRdb on the 5' RACE reads, gives a single entry per CDR3 protein. The profile covers approximately 42,000 distinct CDR3 sequences, with 4% appearing a single time and roughly 4.2% taken by the ten largest. Study-wide results and caveats: Matched ankylosing spondylitis synovial fluid reportedly showed significant enrichment of disease-linked clones.

This clonotype occurred many times. Its antigen remains unidentified. V was trimmed by 3 bases and J by 6 bases, leaving 12 bases between them. CDR1 is SGDLS and CDR2 is YYNGEE in the germline V gene. The CDR3 sequence is 14 residues long. The sequenced material came from blood, either unsorted or a sorted T cell fraction (not recorded which). The clonotype was recovered from a female donor with ankylosing spondylitis or in good health (not recorded which). The genes are TRBV9 and TRBJ2-2; unclear D gene. CDR3 amino acids: CASSGLDPSGELFF. The CDR3 DNA is TGTGCCAGCAGCGGCCTCGATCCATCCGGGGAGCTGTTTTTT.